Below are 24 T cell receptor beta chains sequenced from a single sample in a study of T cell responses to AZD1222 COVID-19 vaccine. The table came from immunoSEQ multiplex PCR; TCRdb's copy has only in-frame clones and leaves some out. The sample contains about 160,000 clones, around 91% of which appear only once. The source material was peripheral blood, sampled on day 0 of AZD1222 vaccination. The source is an adult in good health.

This clone showed up just a few times. J is TRBJ1-1 and V is TRBV15, with D uncertain. Germline V gene sequence: CDR1 LNHNV, CDR2 YYDKDF (reference sequence). Trimming shortened V by 0 bases and J by 4 bases, and 9 bases separated the two germline ends. The CDR3 totals 14 residues. The CDR3 DNA reads TGTGCCACCAGCAGAGATGGGCTCAGCACTGAAGCTTTCTTT. Translated, it gives CATSRDGLSTEAFF.

This clone occurred a few times. The chain carries TRBV29-1 and TRBJ2-1, with 10 bases fitting TRBD2. CDR1 and CDR2 from the germline V gene are SQVTM and ANQGSEA. Unmatched junction bases numbered 11, after V lost 3 bases and J lost 3 bases. The CDR3 is made up of 17 amino acids. CDR3 protein: CSVDGLAGATDYNEQFF. In DNA, the CDR3 is TGCAGCGTTGACGGGCTAGCGGGGGCCACAGACTACAATGAGCAGTTCTTC.

The CDR3 DNA reads TGTGCCAGCAGCCAGGGACCGAACACCGGGGAGCTGTTTTTT. Its protein product is CASSQGPNTGELFF. This chain uses TRBV11-3 with TRBJ2-2, with D perhaps assigned TRBD1 or TRBD2 (5 bases each). The length of the CDR3 is 14 residues. The germline V gene has CDR1 SGHNT and CDR2 YENEEA. V was shortened by 5 bases and J by 0 bases, with 7 bases between the two germline ends. Variable domain in full (rest from reference TRBV11-3 and TRBJ2-2): EAGVVQSPRYKIIEKKQPVAFWCNPISGHNTLYWYLQNLGQGPELLIRYENEEAVDDSQLPKDRFSAERLKGVDSTLKIQPAELGDSAVYLCASSQGPNTGELFFGEGSRLTVL.

This sequence joins TRBV10-3 and TRBJ2-3; 9 bases match TRBD1. The CDR3 consists of 15 residues. From germline, CDR1 is ENHRY and CDR2 SYGVKD. V trimming: 2 bases; J trimming: 4 bases; junction bases outside the gene matches: 4. CDR3 in amino acids: CAISEQQGAADTQYF. Written as DNA, the CDR3 is TGTGCCATCAGTGAGCAACAGGGGGCTGCAGATACGCAGTATTTT.

This clone was seen only once. The chain is built from TRBV30 and TRBJ2-7, with TRBD2 identical over 9 bases. The ends lost 2 bases at V and 0 bases at J; junction bases unmatched: 8. The germline gives CDR1 GTSNPN, CDR2 SVGIG (reference sequence). The CDR3 runs 16 residues. CDR3 protein: CAWSRMSGGPSYEQYF. DNA of the CDR3: TGTGCCTGGAGTAGGATGAGCGGGGGGCCCTCCTACGAGCAGTACTTC. The full variable domain, completed using reference TRBV30 and TRBJ2-7, is SQTIHQWPATLVQPVGSPLSLECTVEGTSNPNLYWYRQAAGRGLQLLFYSVGIGQISSEVPQNLSASRPQDRQFILSSKKLLLSDSGFYLCAWSRMSGGPSYEQYFGPGTRLTVT.

The chain couples TRBV11-2 to TRBJ2-1; the D gene is possibly TRBD2 (6 bases). In germline, CDR1 is SGHAT, CDR2 FQNNGV. V was cut by 6 bases and J by 6 bases, with 15 bases left in between. This CDR3 spans 14 amino acids. This CDR3 reads CASRNTGRSNEQFF. CDR3 DNA: TGTGCCAGCAGAAATACCGGGAGAAGCAATGAGCAGTTCTTC.

The chain is built from TRBV5-4 and TRBJ2-5; tentatively, D is TRBD1 or TRBD2 (6 bases each). V lost 2 bases, J lost 5 bases, and 10 bases lay in between. Germline CDR1 is SGHNT and CDR2 is YYREEE (reference sequence). This CDR3 comprises 13 residues. The CDR3 region has the DNA TGTGCCAGCAGCTTTGGGGGGCTTGAGACCCAGTACTTC. Protein: CASSFGGLETQYF. Using reference TRBV5-4 and TRBJ2-5 for the parts outside the CDR3, the full variable domain is ETGVTQSPTHLIKTRGQQVTLRCSSQSGHNTVSWYQQALGQGPQFIFQYYREEENGRGNFPPRFSGLQFPNYSSELNVNALELDDSALYLCASSFGGLETQYFGPGTRLLVL.

The chain has TRBV5-1 and TRBJ2-3; 7 bases map to TRBD1. This CDR3 is built from 14 residues. The trim removed 5 bases at V and 0 bases at J, leaving 3 bases unmatched. The germline V gene encodes CDR1 SGHRS and CDR2 YFSETQ. CDR3 residues: CASRTGTSTDTQYF. In DNA, the CDR3 is TGCGCCAGCAGGACAGGGACCAGCACAGATACGCAGTATTTT.

This chain links TRBV24-1 with TRBJ2-2; possibly TRBD2 for D (6 bases). The V gene's germline CDR1 is KGHDR and CDR2 SFDVKD. Trimming removed 9 bases at V and 4 bases at J, with 14 bases between. CDR3 size: 14 residues. CDR3 region: CATGGVVSTGELFF. CDR3 sequence (DNA): TGTGCCACCGGCGGGGTTGTAAGCACCGGGGAGCTGTTTTTT.

The chain couples TRBV19 to TRBJ2-7; weak D call: TRBD1 (6 bases). The V gene lost 6 bases and the J gene lost 0 bases, with 15 bases spanning the gap. Germline CDR1 reads LNHDA; CDR2 reads SQIVND (reference sequence). The CDR3 is 15 amino acids. Here the CDR3 reads CASRTGHSSSYEQYV. In DNA form, the CDR3 reads TGTGCCAGTAGGACGGGACACTCTAGCTCCTACGAGCAGTACGTC.

The chain couples TRBV6-2 or TRBV6-3 to TRBJ2-5, with 8 bases identical to TRBD1. The CDR3 has 15 amino acids. The V and J ends lost 5 bases and 4 bases, in that order; junction bases with no gene match: 9. Germline-derived CDR1 and CDR2 are MNHEY and SVGEGT. CDR3 sequence (DNA): TGTGCCAGCAGTGATGGACAGGGTACTCCAGAGACCCAGTACTTC. Its translation is CASSDGQGTPETQYF.

The V gene is TRBV7-2, the J gene TRBJ2-2; 11 bases align to TRBD2. The CDR3 is 19 amino acids. In germline, CDR1 is SGHTA, CDR2 FQGNSA. Germline trimming cut 6 bases from V and 6 bases from J; bases unmatched to any gene: 18. CDR3 bases: TGTGCCAGCAGTAAAAGGTGGGCTAGCGGGGGGACACGGCCCGGGGAGCTGTTTTTT. Amino acids: CASSKRWASGGTRPGELFF.

This clone was seen a few times. The gene calls are TRBV28 and TRBJ2-2; D remains unclear. The CDR3 covers 16 residues. V lost 7 bases and J 2 bases, leaving 17 bases between the germline ends. Germline V gives CDR1 MDHEN, CDR2 SYDVKM. CDR3: CASTVGLSLNTGELFF. Here the CDR3 DNA reads TGTGCCAGCACCGTTGGGCTTTCTCTTAACACCGGGGAGCTGTTTTTT.

V and J are TRBV3-1 (or the pseudogene TRBV3-2) and TRBJ1-6; the D is unclear. The CDR3 sequence is 13 residues long. The germline CDR1 and CDR2 sequences are LGHDT and YNNKEL (reference sequence). V was shortened by 3 bases and J by 9 bases, with 9 bases between the two germline ends. The CDR3 loop is CASSQHGGSPLHF. CDR3 bases: TGTGCCAGCAGCCAGCATGGAGGTTCACCCCTCCACTTT.

V usage is TRBV10-2 and J usage is TRBJ2-5; 8 bases are a match to TRBD2. Germline CDR1 is WSHSY and CDR2 is SAAADI. The length of the CDR3 is 14 residues. The V gene end was trimmed by 7 bases and the J gene end by 3 bases; junction bases not matched to a gene: 7. CDR3 coding DNA: TGCGCCAGCATGTTTTCGGGGGGGGAAGAGACCCAGTACTTC. This sequence encodes CASMFSGGEETQYF.

This chain links TRBV10-1 with TRBJ2-3, with 7 positions matching TRBD1. Germline V gives CDR1 WNHNN, CDR2 SYGVQD (reference sequence). V lost 3 bases to trimming and J lost 1 base; unmatched junction nucleotides: 7. The CDR3 loop spans 16 amino acids. The DNA of the CDR3 is TGCGCCAGCAGTGACCGGACAGGAAAAGGCACAGATACGCAGTATTTT. Its translation is CASSDRTGKGTDTQYF.

V is TRBV15 and J is TRBJ2-4; D might be TRBD1 (6 bases). The CDR3 spans 17 residues. Germline V gene lookup returns CDR1 LNHNV and CDR2 YYDKDF (reference sequence). The V gene lost 0 bases and the J gene lost 3 bases, with 15 bases spanning the gap. The CDR3 sequence is CATSRDFGAGVKNIQYF. CDR3 sequence (DNA): TGTGCCACCAGCAGAGATTTTGGGGCAGGGGTCAAAAACATTCAGTACTTC.

The chain links TRBV11-2 to TRBJ1-1; D is unclear. CDR1 and CDR2 (germline): SGHAT, FQNNGV. This CDR3 spans 12 amino acids. Trimming pared 5 bases from V and 4 bases from J, leaving 8 bases between. DNA for the CDR3: TGTGCCAGCAGCGCAGACGGCACTGAAGCTTTCTTT. This codes for CASSADGTEAFF. The entire variable domain, with the rest obtained from reference TRBV11-2 and TRBJ1-1, is as follows: EAGVAQSPRYKIIEKRQSVAFWCNPISGHATLYWYQQILGQGPKLLIQFQNNGVVDDSQLPKDRFSAERLKGVDSTLKIQPAKLEDSAVYLCASSADGTEAFFGQGTRLTVV.

The genes are TRBV11-2 and TRBJ2-2; D not certain. Germline V gives CDR1 SGHAT, CDR2 FQNNGV. The V gene lost 3 bases and the J gene lost 0 bases, with 8 bases spanning the gap. The CDR3 sequence is 15 residues long. CDR3 protein: CASSFGRTNTGELFF. The CDR3 DNA reads TGTGCCAGCAGCTTCGGTAGGACGAACACCGGGGAGCTGTTTTTT.

The rearrangement links TRBV3-1 (or the pseudogene TRBV3-2) to TRBJ1-6; D remains ambiguous. This CDR3 is built from 17 residues. From germline, CDR1 is LGHDT and CDR2 YNNKEL (reference sequence). With 0 bases removed from V and 0 bases from J, the gap between germline ends came to 9 bases. The CDR3 sequence is CASSQDSLLSYNSPLHF. The DNA of the CDR3 is TGTGCCAGCAGCCAAGACAGCCTACTCTCCTATAATTCACCCCTCCACTTT.

The J gene is TRBJ1-1, the V gene TRBV5-1; D not certain. This CDR3 is built from 15 residues. CDR1 and CDR2 (germline): SGHRS, YFSETQ. V was trimmed by 4 bases and J by 0 bases, leaving 13 bases between them. CDR3 coding DNA: TGCGCCAGCAGCCCGTACCCGGGGATGAACACTGAAGCTTTCTTT. Translated: CASSPYPGMNTEAFF.

The gene calls are TRBV18 and TRBJ1-1, with TRBD1 as a possible D gene (6 bases). Germline-derived CDR1 and CDR2 are KGHSH and LQKENI. The CDR3 contains 10 residues. The V and J ends lost 5 bases and 11 bases respectively, with 9 bases between them. As DNA, the CDR3 is TGTGCCAGCTCATTCGACAGGGCTTTCTTT. It translates to CASSFDRAFF.

The chain combines TRBV28 with TRBJ1-5; 8 bases match TRBD1. The ends lost 6 bases at V and 3 bases at J; junction bases unmatched: 10. This CDR3 has 16 residues. The germline CDR1 and CDR2 sequences are MDHEN and SYDVKM. The CDR3 is CASSPLTGANNQPQHF. CDR3 DNA sequence: TGTGCCAGCAGCCCCCTGACAGGGGCCAACAATCAGCCCCAGCATTTT.

This clone occurred once. This chain joins TRBV3-1 (or the pseudogene TRBV3-2) and TRBJ2-3; D ambiguous. The V and J ends lost 1 base and 2 bases respectively, with 13 bases between them. CDR1 LGHDT and CDR2 YNNKEL come from the germline V gene (reference sequence). The CDR3 totals 16 residues. CDR3 sequence reads: CASSQAGVLYTDTQYF. CDR3 in DNA: TGTGCCAGCAGCCAAGCAGGAGTCTTATACACAGATACGCAGTATTTT.